Listed below are T cell receptor beta chains from one sample, sequenced in a study of cytomegalovirus exposure and HLA in healthy donors. Repertoires were generated with immunoSEQ multiplex PCR, while TCRdb's copy carries only in-frame clones and drops some. Seen here are about 100,000 clones, about 74% observed once, and the top ten hold 4.8%. The sequencing input was PBMCs. The receptor set was obtained from a woman under 30 in good health and CMV-seropositive. Both conserved end residues are part of each CDR3. The D gene is left open where the match is weak. Size is stated for part of the rows, as once, few or many counts, or as a class when the clone is expanded.

size,V,D,J,DNA,CDR3
once,TRBV15,TRBD2,TRBJ2-5,TGTGCCACCAGCGGGGGACTAGCGGACCAAGAGACCCAGTACTTC,CATSGGLADQETQYF
.,TRBV30,.,TRBJ1-2,TGTGCCTGGAGTAGTGGAGTCGGCGGCTACACCTTC,CAWSSGVGGYTF
.,TRBV5-4,.,TRBJ2-3,TGTGCCAGCAGCTTAAGGCCGGCAGCCACAGGGGATACGCAGTATTTT,CASSLRPAATGDTQYF
.,TRBV10-1,.,TRBJ2-7,TGCGCCGGGCGCGACATTCCACAGCCCTACGAGCAGTACTTC,CAGRDIPQPYEQYF
.,TRBV7-2,.,TRBJ2-7,TGTGCCAGCAGTTCATTACAGGGATGGAGCTCCTACGAGCAGTACTTC,CASSSLQGWSSYEQYF
.,TRBV7-2,.,TRBJ2-2,TGTGCCAGCAGCTTAGGCGGGCAGGCAAACACCGGGGAGCTGTTTTTT,CASSLGGQANTGELFF
.,TRBV7-2,.,TRBJ1-5,TGTGCCAGCAGCTTACAACAGCAGCCCAATCAGCCCCAGCATTTT,CASSLQQQPNQPQHF
.,TRBV30,.,TRBJ2-1,TGTGCCTGGAGTGGATTTAGGGGCTACTACAATGAGCAGTTCTTC,CAWSGFRGYYNEQFF
once,TRBV7-6,TRBD1,TRBJ2-1,TGTGCCAGCAGCTTAGGGCCCGGGACAGGGGGCTACAATGAGCAGTTCTTC,CASSLGPGTGGYNEQFF
.,TRBV5-4,TRBD2,TRBJ2-1,TGTGCCAGCAGCTTGCTAGGGTCTAGCGGAAACAATGAGCAGTTCTTC,CASSLLGSSGNNEQFF
.,TRBV7-2,TRBD2,TRBJ2-1,TGTGCCAGCAGCCGGAGCGGGAGGGGATCCTACAATGAGCAGTTCTTC,CASSRSGRGSYNEQFF
.,TRBV19,.,TRBJ2-5,TGTGCCAGTAGTACTACACCGGCGGACCAGTACTTC,CASSTTPADQYF
few,TRBV10-3,TRBD1,TRBJ2-7,TGTGCCATCAGAAAAGACAGGGCCCACGAGCAGTACTTC,CAIRKDRAHEQYF
once,TRBV27,.,TRBJ2-3,TGTGCCAGCAGTTTACCGGGGAGGTTAGATACGCAGTATTTT,CASSLPGRLDTQYF
.,TRBV19,.,TRBJ1-1,TGTGCCAGTACGAGGAGGGACTTTGAAGCTTTCTTT,CASTRRDFEAFF
.,TRBV7-8,TRBD2,TRBJ2-7,TGTGCCAGCAGCTACAGGACTAGCGAGACCTACGAGCAGTACTTC,CASSYRTSETYEQYF
.,TRBV9,.,TRBJ2-7,TGTGCCAGCAATATCAGGGGTAACTCCTACGAGCAGTACTTC,CASNIRGNSYEQYF
.,TRBV9,TRBD1,TRBJ2-1,TGTGCCAGCAGCGTAGCTCTGACAGGGCGGGAGCAGTTCTTC,CASSVALTGREQFF
.,TRBV6-1,.,TRBJ2-1,TGTGCCAGCAGGAGGGCCACCTACAATGAGCAGTTCTTC,CASRRATYNEQFF
.,TRBV6-5,TRBD2,TRBJ2-1,TGTGCCAGCAGTTTACTAGCGGAAGACTACAATGAGCAGTTCTTC,CASSLLAEDYNEQFF
.,TRBV30,.,TRBJ1-1,TGTGCCTGGAGTAGAGAGGACAGAAAGAACACTGAAGCTTTCTTT,CAWSREDRKNTEAFF
few,TRBV5-1,TRBD1,TRBJ2-5,TGCGCCAGCAGCTACGGGACAGTTCCCGCGGAGACCCAGTACTTC,CASSYGTVPAETQYF
.,TRBV7-2,.,TRBJ1-4,TGTGCCAGCAGCACGGCCCCCGGGAGTGAAAAACTGTTTTTT,CASSTAPGSEKLFF
.,TRBV7-2,.,TRBJ1-1,TGTGCCAGCAGCGAGACAAAGTTACACACTGAAGCTTTCTTT,CASSETKLHTEAFF
.,TRBV18,TRBD1,TRBJ1-2,TGTGCCAGCTCACCAGGACAGGGAGAAAAATATGGCTACACCTTC,CASSPGQGEKYGYTF
.,TRBV6-6,.,TRBJ2-1,TGTGCCAGCAGTTACGAGCAGGGAAGGTTCAATGAGCAGTTCTTC,CASSYEQGRFNEQFF
.,TRBV27,.,TRBJ2-2,TGTGCCAGCAGTTCTCGGGGACTGCCCACCGGGGAGCTGTTTTTT,CASSSRGLPTGELFF
.,TRBV30,.,TRBJ2-3,TGTGCCTGGAGTTTGGGGGCGCCCACAGATACGCAGTATTTT,CAWSLGAPTDTQYF
once,TRBV28,.,TRBJ2-1,TGTGCCAGCAGCTTGCAGGGGAGCGGGACCTACAATGAGCAGTTCTTC,CASSLQGSGTYNEQFF
few,TRBV28,TRBD1,TRBJ1-5,TGTGCCAGCAGTTTACCCGGGACAGGGGCTACTACTCAGCCCCAGCATTTT,CASSLPGTGATTQPQHF
.,TRBV27,TRBD1,TRBJ2-7,TGTGCCAGCAGTCCGGGACAGGTATACGAGCAGTACTTC,CASSPGQVYEQYF
.,TRBV29-1,.,TRBJ2-1,TGCAGCGTTAGGGGCTCCTACAATGAGCAGTTCTTC,CSVRGSYNEQFF
.,TRBV28,.,TRBJ1-1,TGTGCCAGCAGTCGGGGTAACACTGAAGCTTTCTTT,CASSRGNTEAFF
.,TRBV19,TRBD1,TRBJ2-7,TGTGCCAGTAGTTTCGGACAGGGGGTCTCCTACGAGCAGTACTTC,CASSFGQGVSYEQYF
.,TRBV5-3,.,TRBJ2-1,TGTGCCAGAAGTCCGGCGGGACCTTCCTACAATGAGCAGTTCTTC,CARSPAGPSYNEQFF
.,TRBV11-3,.,TRBJ1-1,TGTGCCAGCAGCTTAGGAGTAGGAAAGGGGACTGAAGCTTTCTTT,CASSLGVGKGTEAFF
.,TRBV5-6,.,TRBJ1-1,TGTGCCAGCGGGTCAGGGGAGTTCACTGAAGCTTTCTTT,CASGSGEFTEAFF
.,TRBV27,TRBD2,TRBJ2-7,TGTGCCAGCAGTTTTGGTCTAGCGGGAGGTCCCTACGAGCAGTACTTC,CASSFGLAGGPYEQYF
once,TRBV10-2,TRBD2,TRBJ2-7,TGCGCCAGCAGTGACCTAGCGGGACCCGAGCAGTACTTC,CASSDLAGPEQYF
.,TRBV11-2,TRBD1,TRBJ2-5,TGTGCCAGTTACAGGGGGCAAGAGACCCAGTACTTC,CASYRGQETQYF
.,TRBV19,TRBD2,TRBJ2-3,TGTGCCAGTAGTATGACTAGCGGGACTGATACGCAGTATTTT,CASSMTSGTDTQYF
.,TRBV13,.,TRBJ2-6,TGTGCCAGCAGCTTAGGCTTCTCTGGGGCCAACGTCCTGACTTTC,CASSLGFSGANVLTF
.,TRBV4-3,.,TRBJ2-1,TGCGCCAGCAGCCGAACCCCGGACAGCTACAATGAGCAGTTCTTC,CASSRTPDSYNEQFF
.,TRBV21-1,.,TRBJ2-7,TGTGCCAGCAGCAAAGGACTGCTGGGACAGGGATACGAGCAGTACTTC,CASSKGLLGQGYEQYF
.,TRBV27,.,TRBJ1-2,TGTGCCAGCAGTTTAAGTGGCTCTAACTATGGCTACACCTTC,CASSLSGSNYGYTF
.,TRBV6-5,.,TRBJ2-2,TGTGCCAGCATACCCCGGACTCCGAACACCGGGGAGCTGTTTTTT,CASIPRTPNTGELFF
.,TRBV25-1,TRBD1,TRBJ1-1,TGTGCCAGCAGTGACGTGGACAGGTGGAGCACTGAAGCTTTCTTT,CASSDVDRWSTEAFF
.,TRBV7-9,.,TRBJ2-7,TGTGCCAGCAGCTTAGAGGCAGGGGATTATAACGAGCAGTACTTC,CASSLEAGDYNEQYF
.,TRBV15,TRBD1,TRBJ2-7,TGTGCCACCAGCATTGACAGGGGAGACGAGCAGTACTTC,CATSIDRGDEQYF
.,TRBV5-1,TRBD1,TRBJ2-2,TGCGCCAGCAGCTGGACAGGGGAGAGATCCGGGGAGCTGTTTTTT,CASSWTGERSGELFF
.,TRBV5-1,TRBD2,TRBJ2-5,TGCGCCAGCAGCTCCGGGACTAGTGGGGAGACCCAGTACTTC,CASSSGTSGETQYF
.,TRBV19,TRBD2,TRBJ2-1,TGTGCCAGTACCTTGGCCGGGACTAGCGGACTTTACAATGAGCAGTTCTTC,CASTLAGTSGLYNEQFF
.,TRBV4-3,TRBD1,TRBJ1-2,TGCGCCAGCAGCCAAGATGAGGGCTCACAGGGGGCGCGAAGAGGCTACACCTTC,CASSQDEGSQGARRGYTF
.,TRBV19,.,TRBJ2-7,TGTGCCAGTAGTTACAGGGAAGGCCCCTACGAGCAGTACTTC,CASSYREGPYEQYF
.,TRBV2,.,TRBJ2-3,TGTGCCAGCACCAAAACACCCCCGGGACTCCCGCCGGATACGCAGTATTTT,CASTKTPPGLPPDTQYF
.,TRBV10-3,.,TRBJ1-1,TGTGCCATCAGTGAGTCGAGAGACAGGAGGGAAGCTTTCTTT,CAISESRDRREAFF
.,TRBV10-1,.,TRBJ2-2,TGCGCCATCAAACGACAGCTCCAAAACACCGGGGAGCTGTTTTTT,CAIKRQLQNTGELFF
once,TRBV19,.,TRBJ1-5,TGTGCCAGTAGTATACAAGGGAGTGGGCAGCCCCAGCATTTT,CASSIQGSGQPQHF
once,TRBV6-4,.,TRBJ2-1,TGTCCCCTTTGGGCGAATGAGCAGTTCTTC,CPLWANEQFF
.,TRBV9,.,TRBJ2-1,TGTGCCAGCAGCCCCGCGGAATACAATGAGCAGTTCTTC,CASSPAEYNEQFF